The TCR beta chain described here comes from a study of T cell repertoires in ileal Crohn's disease. Across the study: About half received postoperative treatment, around twelve with thiopurines and around 18 anti-TNF.

Data came from immunoSEQ multiplex PCR; TCRdb stores just in-frame clones and leaves some out. Here the sample spans about 14,000 clones, 78% being singletons. Trimming cost V 0 bases and J 13 bases, with 13 bases left between them. There are 14 residues in the CDR3. The germline gives CDR1 MNHEY, CDR2 SMNVEV (reference sequence). Findings and limits, study-wide: Every patient over 26.8% clonality showed endoscopic recurrence. Clonal expansions were more frequent in active smokers than non-smokers at surgery.

Eligibility required adulthood, ileal or ileocolonic Crohn's disease and indicated ileocolonic resection. The table lists this clone with a few counts. The target antigen is unknown. The sequencing input was ileal tissue. The J gene is TRBJ1-6, the V gene TRBV27; D is possibly TRBD1 (5 bases). This clonotype originated in an adult with Crohn's disease. In DNA, the CDR3 is TGTGCCAGCAGTTTATCACGGGCCGACAGTCCCCTCCACTTT. It yields the protein CASSLSRADSPLHF.